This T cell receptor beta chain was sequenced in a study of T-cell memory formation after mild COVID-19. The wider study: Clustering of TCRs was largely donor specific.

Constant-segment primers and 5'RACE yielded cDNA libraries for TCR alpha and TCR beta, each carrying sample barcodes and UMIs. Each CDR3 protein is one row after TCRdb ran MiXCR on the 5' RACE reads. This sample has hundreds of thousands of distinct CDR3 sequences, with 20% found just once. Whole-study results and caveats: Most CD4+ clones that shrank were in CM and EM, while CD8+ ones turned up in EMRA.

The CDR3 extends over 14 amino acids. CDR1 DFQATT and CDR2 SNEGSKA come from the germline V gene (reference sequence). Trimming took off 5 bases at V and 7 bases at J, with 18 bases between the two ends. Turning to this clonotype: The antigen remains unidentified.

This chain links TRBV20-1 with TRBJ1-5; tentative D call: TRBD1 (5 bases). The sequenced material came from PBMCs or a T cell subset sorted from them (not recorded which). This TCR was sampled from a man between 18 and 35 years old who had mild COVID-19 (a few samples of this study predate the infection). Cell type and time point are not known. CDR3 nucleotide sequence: TGCAGTGCTGGGGCCACGGGGCCCGGGCAGCCCCAGCATTTT. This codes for CSAGATGPGQPQHF.